This T cell receptor (beta chain) emerged from a study of T-cell memory formation after mild COVID-19. Looking at the study overall: Among the donors, TCR clusters were largely specific to each donor. Study-wide points: The finding that pre-infection memory included some responding clones suggested that cross-reactive memory joined.

This clonotype showed up just a few times. The antigen remains undetermined. Researchers used 5'RACE with constant-segment primers to make TCR alpha and TCR beta cDNA libraries that carry sample barcodes and UMIs. MiXCR, run by TCRdb on the 5' RACE reads, gives a single entry per CDR3 protein. The sample has a few hundred thousand distinct CDR3 sequences, roughly 15% seen once; the top ten hold about 22%. There are 14 residues in the CDR3. Germline V gene data show CDR1 as SGHDN and CDR2 as FVKESK. V was clipped by 5 bases and J by 5 bases, with 16 bases between them. The rearrangement links TRBV14 to TRBJ2-7; D is ambiguous. Material for sequencing was PBMCs or a T cell subset sorted from them (not recorded which). This receptor was obtained from a man between 18 and 29 years old who had mild COVID-19 (a few samples of this study predate the infection). Cell type and time point are not known. The CDR3 DNA follows: TGTGCCAGCAGCTCGTACCGACGGGTCCACGAGCAGTACTTC. Amino acids: CASSSYRRVHEQYF.